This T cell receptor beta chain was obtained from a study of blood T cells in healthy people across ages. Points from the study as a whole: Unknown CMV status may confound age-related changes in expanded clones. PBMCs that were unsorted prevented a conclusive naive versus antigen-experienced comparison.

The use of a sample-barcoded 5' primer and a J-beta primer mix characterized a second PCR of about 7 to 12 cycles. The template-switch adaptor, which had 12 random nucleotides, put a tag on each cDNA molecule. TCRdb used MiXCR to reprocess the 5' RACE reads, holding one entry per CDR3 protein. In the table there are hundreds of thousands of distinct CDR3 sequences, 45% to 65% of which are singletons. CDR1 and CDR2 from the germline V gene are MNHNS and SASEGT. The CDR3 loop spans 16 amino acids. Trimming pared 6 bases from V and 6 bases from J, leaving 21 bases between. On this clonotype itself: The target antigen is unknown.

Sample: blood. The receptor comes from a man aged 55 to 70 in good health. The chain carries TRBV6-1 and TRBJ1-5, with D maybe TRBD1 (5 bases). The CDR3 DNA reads TGTGCCAGCAGCGCTACACCCACGGGGGTTGGTCAGCCCCAGCATTTT. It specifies CASSATPTGVGQPQHF.